These 22 T cell receptor beta chains originate from one sample sequenced in a study of T cells expressing NK-cell markers. TCRdb reprocessed the 5' RACE reads, with one entry per CDR3 protein and no DNA. The sample data list a few hundred thousand distinct CDR3 sequences. Sequenced: blood T cells: a sorted CD56 or NKG2C T cell subset, CD4+ or CD8+ T cells, or bulk PBMC T cells (not recorded which). All receptors come from a woman aged 45-59 years in good health.

This chain uses TRBV20-1 with TRBJ2-1; the D call from TCRdb, TRBD2, cannot be confirmed without DNA. CDR3 length: 14 amino acids. In germline, CDR1 is DFQATT, CDR2 SNEGSKA (reference sequence). CDR3 loop: CSASGLAGPNEQFF.

This sequence joins TRBV5-1 and TRBJ2-2; TCRdb proposes TRBD2, but this gene call is untestable without DNA. The CDR3 has 17 amino acids. Germline assignment: CDR1 SGHRS and CDR2 YFSETQ. The chain's CDR3 is CASSYLLAGVGTGELFF.

The V and J genes are TRBV7-8 and TRBJ2-5. The CDR3 runs 13 residues. The V gene's germline CDR1 is SGHVS and CDR2 FQNEAQ. Here the CDR3 reads CASSYHLMETQYF.

The rearrangement joins TRBV6-5 to TRBJ2-3. CDR1 and CDR2 (germline): MNHEY, SVGAGI. The CDR3 is 11 amino acids. CDR3: CASSLGNTQYF.

V is TRBV12-3 or TRBV12-4 and J is TRBJ2-5. This CDR3 region has 13 residues. CDR3 sequence: CASRTGSEETQYF.

The rearrangement uses TRBV5-6 and TRBJ1-1; TCRdb selects TRBD1, and the lack of DNA leaves this call unchecked. Germline values: CDR1 SGHDT, CDR2 YYEEEE. The CDR3 spans 17 residues. CDR3: CASSLFRDRGRRTEAFF.

The V and J genes are TRBV12-3 or TRBV12-4 and TRBJ2-3. The CDR3 is made up of 14 amino acids. CDR3 protein: CASSLSSGEDTQYF.

The chain uses TRBV18 and TRBJ2-3. Germline assignment: CDR1 KGHSH and CDR2 LQKENI. The CDR3 is 14 amino acids. The CDR3 region is CASSPKVGADTQYF.

The chain has TRBV18 and TRBJ2-7; lacking DNA, the TRBD1 call made by TCRdb goes unchecked. In germline, CDR1 is KGHSH, CDR2 LQKENI. The CDR3 totals 15 residues. CDR3 sequence reads: CASSLGQVGTYEQYF. The full variable domain, rest sourced from reference TRBV18 and TRBJ2-7, is NAGVMQNPRHLVRRRGQEARLRCSPMKGHSHVYWYRQLPEEGLKFMVYLQKENIIDESGMPKERFSAEFPKEGPSILRIQQVVRGDSAAYFCASSLGQVGTYEQYFGPGTRLTVT.

The V and J genes are TRBV7-3 and TRBJ2-3; the TCRdb call, TRBD1, lacks DNA for checking. Germline values: CDR1 SGHTA, CDR2 FQGTGA. This CDR3 has 18 amino acids. The CDR3 is CASSPPPGRETFTDTQYF.

This chain connects TRBV7-3 to TRBJ2-1; as DNA is missing, the TRBD2 call by TCRdb cannot be tested. This CDR3 has 15 residues. Germline V gene data show CDR1 as SGHTA and CDR2 as FQGTGA. CDR3 sequence reads: CASSLNRLAENEQFF.

The chain's CDR3 is CASSHRTPLAESYNEQFF. The chain carries TRBV4-1 and TRBJ2-1; TCRdb gives TRBD2 as the D gene, but with no DNA this cannot be confirmed. CDR3 size: 18 residues. Germline CDR1 MGHRA, CDR2 YSYEKL.

CDR3 protein: CSVPFSPTDTQYF. The J gene is TRBJ2-3, the V gene TRBV29-1. The CDR3 runs to 13 residues. CDR1 and CDR2 (germline): SQVTM, ANQGSEA.

This rearrangement joins TRBV2 to TRBJ2-2; TCRdb returns TRBD1, unconfirmable since there is no DNA. This CDR3 is built from 14 residues. From germline, CDR1 is SNHLY and CDR2 FYNNEI. CDR3 sequence reads: CATKGGQMTGELFF.

V and J are TRBV5-1 and TRBJ1-2; the TRBD1 assignment by TCRdb is unverifiable without DNA. CDR3 length: 15 amino acids. Germline CDR1 SGHRS, CDR2 YFSETQ. CDR3 sequence: CASSLDRSPRYGYTF.

V and J are TRBV12-3 or TRBV12-4 and TRBJ2-1; there is no DNA to check the TCRdb D call of TRBD2. CDR3 length: 16 residues. CDR3 sequence: CASSLWASGRWNEQFF.

This chain's CDR3 is CASSQGEIGAFF. V and J are TRBV3-1 and TRBJ1-1. This CDR3 comprises 12 residues. Germline CDR1 LGHDT, CDR2 YNNKEL (reference sequence).

The rearrangement uses TRBV10-1 and TRBJ2-2. The CDR3 is 12 residues long. CDR1 WNHNN and CDR2 SYGVQD come from the germline V gene (reference sequence). CDR3 in amino acids: CASSVGFGELFF.

The gene calls are TRBV10-3 and TRBJ2-6; TCRdb's D call of TRBD1 is untestable without DNA. Germline-derived CDR1 and CDR2 are ENHRY and SYGVKD. The CDR3 totals 19 residues. CDR3 amino acids: CAISRAGGPPSSGANVLTF.

V gene TRBV20-1 combines with J gene TRBJ2-1; TCRdb's D call, TRBD2, is unchecked because there is no DNA. Germline V CDR1 and CDR2: DFQATT, SNEGSKA (reference sequence). The CDR3 is 13 amino acids. The CDR3 loop reads CSARGSGRNEQFF.

The chain couples TRBV12-3 or TRBV12-4 to TRBJ2-1. This CDR3 spans 14 amino acids. The CDR3 sequence: CASSLGSVDDKQFF.

The chain combines TRBV5-6 with TRBJ1-1; there is no DNA to check the TCRdb D call of TRBD1. This CDR3 is built from 15 residues. Germline values: CDR1 SGHDT, CDR2 YYEEEE. The CDR3 region is CASSFRTVAGPEAFF.